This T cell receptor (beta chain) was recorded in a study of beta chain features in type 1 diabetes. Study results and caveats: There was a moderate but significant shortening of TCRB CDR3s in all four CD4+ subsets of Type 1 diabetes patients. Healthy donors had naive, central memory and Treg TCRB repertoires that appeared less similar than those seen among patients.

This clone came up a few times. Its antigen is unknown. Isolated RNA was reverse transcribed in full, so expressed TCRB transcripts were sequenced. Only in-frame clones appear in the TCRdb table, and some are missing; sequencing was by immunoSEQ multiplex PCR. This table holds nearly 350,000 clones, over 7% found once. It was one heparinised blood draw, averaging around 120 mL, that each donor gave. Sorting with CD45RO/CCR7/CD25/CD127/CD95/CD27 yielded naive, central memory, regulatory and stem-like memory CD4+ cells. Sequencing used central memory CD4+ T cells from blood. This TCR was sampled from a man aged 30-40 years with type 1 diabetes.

CDR3 region: CASSSSSGYADTQYF. In DNA, the CDR3 is TGCGCCAGCAGCTCGTCTAGCGGGTACGCAGATACGCAGTATTTT. This chain uses TRBV5-1 with TRBJ2-3; 8 positions match TRBD2. CDR3 length: 15 residues. Germline V gene sequence: CDR1 SGHRS, CDR2 YFSETQ. Trimming cost V 3 bases and J 4 bases; bases outside gene matches: 7.